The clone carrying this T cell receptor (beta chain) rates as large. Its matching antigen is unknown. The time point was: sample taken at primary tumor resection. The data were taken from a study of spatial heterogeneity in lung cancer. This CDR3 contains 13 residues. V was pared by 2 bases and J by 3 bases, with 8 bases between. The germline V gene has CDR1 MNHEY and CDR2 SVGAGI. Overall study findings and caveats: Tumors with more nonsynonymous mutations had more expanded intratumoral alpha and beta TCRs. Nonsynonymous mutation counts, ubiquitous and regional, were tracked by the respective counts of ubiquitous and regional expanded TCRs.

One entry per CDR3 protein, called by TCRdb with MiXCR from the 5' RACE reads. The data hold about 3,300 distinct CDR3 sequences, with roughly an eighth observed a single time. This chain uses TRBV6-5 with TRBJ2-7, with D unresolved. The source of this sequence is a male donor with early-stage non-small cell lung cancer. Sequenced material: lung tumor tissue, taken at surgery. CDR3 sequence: CASSYNGNYEQYF. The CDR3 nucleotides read TGTGCCAGCAGTTACAACGGCAACTACGAGCAGTACTTC.